This TCR beta chain is from a study of shared clonotypes between healthy human individuals (dated by TCRdb to 2019 to 2021). At the level of the whole study: The cohort included a few men and a couple of women between 18 and 49 years of age. To estimate repertoire size and how much clonotypes are shared between individuals, the study performed deep sequencing of blood TCR repertoires from roughly five healthy adults. For each donor, CD4 naive and CD4 memory were each given three plates, CD8 naive was given two plates, and CD8 memory was given one plate. Libraries were prepared and TCR repertoires were sequenced by different laboratories using diverse techniques, in order to increase sequencing depth and limit assay-specific biases. Between about 0.9 and 9 billion PBMCs per donor were obtained by leukapheresis. Overall results and qualifications from the work: The small number of donors limited the genetic and exposure-history diversity represented. Based on pairwise subsampling, the degree of clonotype sharing among donors was expected to be affected by sequencing depth. Compared with non-shared clonotypes, clonotypes shared by all four sorted-subset donors had higher generation probabilities. Rarefaction of sorted-subset datasets indicated incomplete sequencing despite the large sequencing depth. Naive subsets generally had larger estimated clonotype richness than memory subsets. When several donors were compared, the shared fraction of clonotypes was approximately 5% for naive CD4, approximately 3.3% for naive CD8, 2% to 2.5% for memory CD4, and approximately 0.4% for memory CD8. Sampling was limited to blood, and TCR repertoires in tissue likely differ from TCR repertoires in blood.

TCR CDR3 regions were amplified from genomic DNA by multiplex PCR using the deep immunoSEQ assay. Genomic DNA extracted from each cell subset was distributed evenly over all wells of several immunoSEQ 96-well plates, and each plate served as one replicate. For sorted subsets, about 0.2 ug genomic DNA, equal to 25,000 to 35,000 T cell genomes, was loaded into each replicate PCR. Purified libraries were measured with a Qubit 3.0 fluorometer, size-checked on a Bioanalyzer 2100, and measured again with the KAPA Library Quantification kit. Every immunoSEQ 96-well plate was sequenced on a dedicated single-read 150-cycle Illumina NextSeq 550 flow cell. The source study handled its data this way. Because the immunoSEQ output included only junctional sequences and no quality scores, the filtering could not be the same as the filtering used for full-length reads. Sequences were annotated with PyIR, a Python wrapper for IgBLAST v1.9, using IMGT germline references to assign V/J genes and CDR3. Reads with weak V/J assignments (E-value above 1e-6), missing CDR3, stop codons, out-of-frame junctions, or ambiguous translated residues were removed. V3J clonotypes were defined as sequences sharing an identical inferred V gene, J gene, and CDR3 amino acid sequence. Percentage overlap between repertoires was computed as shared unique clonotypes divided by the size of the smaller repertoire. Repertoire richness was assessed with RTK rarefaction, the Chao1 estimator, and Recon v2.1 estimates of unobserved clonotypes. Generation probabilities were computed with OLGA for all TCRbeta clonotypes obtained by the gDNA method from four donors. TCRdb provides this immuneACCESS table in a form limited to in-frame rearrangements. Some clones are lacking; in checked studies, under half of them reflect an unresolved V gene, and why the rest are absent is not known. The DNA was the basis for D and trimming; V, J and clone size are from that table. The sample profile shows 650,000 to 800,000 clones; 72% of them were found once. The top ten clonotypes cover around 1.8% of the sample.

Healthy HIV-negative adults with no recently reported acute infections or vaccinations were included as donors. Every donor was a Caucasian adult living in Nashville, Tennessee, USA. CD4+ T cells were enriched by magnetic negative selection, after which naive cells were positively selected on CD45RA and the negative fraction was taken as the memory subset. After blood collection by leukapheresis, PBMCs were isolated using Ficoll-Histopaque density gradient centrifugation and then cryopreserved in the vapor phase of liquid nitrogen. Purity and quantity of every magnetically sorted T cell population were checked by analytical flow cytometry. Genomic DNA was isolated from each sorted fraction and quantified by UV absorbance on a Nanodrop 2000c. CDR1 and CDR2 (SGHRS, YFSETQ) derive from the germline V gene. The CDR3, cysteine through phenylalanine, is 16 amino acids long. Just the 48-base CDR3 DNA is kept, in frame starting at base 1. The V and J ends are trimmed by 4 bases and 3 bases, leaving 17 bases between them.

This clone was detected only a few times. The target of this receptor is not known. No per-base quality is available; no much larger clone lies one base away. The receptor was isolated from a woman aged 25-40 years in good health. The rearranged segments are TRBV5-1 and TRBJ2-1; the D gene could be TRBD1 or TRBD2, each one agreeing over 5 bases. Sequenced sample: memory CD4+ T cells sorted from blood. The cell subset or site label, read with the paper, signifies: CD45RA-negative fraction. The CDR3 has the sequence CASSPGGQGNYNEQFF. The DNA reads TGCGCCAGCAGCCCCGGCGGGCAGGGTAACTACAATGAGCAGTTCTTC.